The clone carrying this T cell receptor beta chain showed up many times. Symptoms, serum thyroxine and TRAb, thyroid ultrasound, and orbital computed tomography formed the diagnostic basis. The study amplified TCR beta CDR3 regions using RNA transcripts. Investigators did first-round RT-PCR with HTBI primers, then second-round multiplex PCR. TCRdb independently ran MiXCR on the multiplex PCR reads; one entry per CDR3 protein. Among just over 400,000 distinct CDR3 sequences listed, 20% to 25% were seen once. This sample is part of a study of Graves' ophthalmopathy and Graves' hyperthyroidism. Germline lookup yields CDR1 GTSNPN and CDR2 SVGIG (reference sequence). V lost 4 bases and J lost 1, with 26 bases in between. The CDR3 spans 19 residues.

The receptor was isolated from a woman between 18 and 29 years old with stable Graves' hyperthyroidism. The chain uses TRBV30 and TRBJ2-4; D might be TRBD1 (6 bases). The sample consisted of peripheral blood. CDR3 in DNA: TGTGCCTGGACAACCATACGGGACACCAGGCCCCTGGCCAAAAACATTCAGTACTTC. It specifies CAWTTIRDTRPLAKNIQYF.